What follows describes a single T cell receptor beta chain. The sample originates from a study of T cell responses to AZD1222 COVID-19 vaccine. Clones were sequenced by immunoSEQ multiplex PCR, and TCRdb holds only the in-frame ones, with some missing. The data show 90,000 to 130,000 clones, nearly 90% seen once. The source is an adult in good health. Material: peripheral blood, obtained on day 0 of AZD1222 vaccination.

This chain's CDR3 is CASILRLAVAKQYF. CDR3 DNA sequence: TGTGCCAGCATTTTAAGACTAGCCGTCGCCAAGCAGTACTTC. The chain uses TRBV2 and TRBJ2-7; 7 nucleotides line up with TRBD2. Losses at the gene ends were 7 bases for V and 8 bases for J; bases not matched to a gene: 14. This CDR3 is built from 14 residues. Germline V lookup: CDR1 SNHLY, CDR2 FYNNEI.